One T cell receptor beta chain is described in this entry. Its antigen is as yet unknown. The V end lost 0 bases, the J end lost 7 bases, and 20 bases lay between the germline ends. This CDR3 is built from 17 residues. In germline, CDR1 is LGHNA, CDR2 YNFKEQ. These data are taken from a study of cytomegalovirus exposure and HLA in healthy donors. The study's findings and limits: Researchers reported that three CMV-associated chains were confirmed in vitro as CMV antigen-specific.

Clones were read by immunoSEQ multiplex PCR, and TCRdb kept only the in-frame ones, dropping some. This table has about 200,000 clones, 70% to 85% appearing once. Sequenced input: PBMCs. The gene calls are TRBV4-2 and TRBJ2-3; D may be TRBD2 (6 bases). The origin of this receptor is a woman aged 25 to 39 in good health and CMV-seropositive. CDR3 DNA sequence: TGTGCCAGCAGCCAAGAAGTAGAGGGCGTGCGCGGGAATACGCAGTATTTT. Translated: CASSQEVEGVRGNTQYF.